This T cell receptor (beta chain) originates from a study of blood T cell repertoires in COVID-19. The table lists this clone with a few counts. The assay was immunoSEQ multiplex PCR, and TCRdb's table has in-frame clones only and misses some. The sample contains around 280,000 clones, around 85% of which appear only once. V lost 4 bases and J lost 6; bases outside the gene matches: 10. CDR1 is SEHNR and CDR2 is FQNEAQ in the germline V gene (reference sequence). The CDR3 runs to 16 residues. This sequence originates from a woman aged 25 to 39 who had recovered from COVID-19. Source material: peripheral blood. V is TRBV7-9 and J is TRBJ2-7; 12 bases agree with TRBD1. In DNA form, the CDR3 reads TGTGCCAGCAGCTCGATCCCCGGGACAGGGGGCGCCGAGCAGTACTTC. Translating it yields CASSSIPGTGGAEQYF.